Below, one T cell receptor (beta chain) is given with its context. The antigen is unknown. The data were taken from a study of T cell repertoires in cytomegalovirus infection. Whole-study context: Carrying CMV and the relevant HLA type showed in public TCR beta signatures. Study-wide findings and caveats: CMV-specific TCR beta clonotypes restricted by HLA-C dominated the ex vivo response. Adding up the frequency of public TCR beta families identified people who carried CMV plus the relevant HLA.

TCRdb redid the calling of the reads with MiXCR, one entry per CDR3 protein. The sample consists of 20,000 to 30,000 distinct CDR3 sequences, approximately 24% of them appearing once. The CDR3 covers 15 residues. V shed 5 bases, J shed 3 bases, and the junction held 8 bases outside the gene matches. The germline CDR1 and CDR2 sequences are SEHNR and FQNEAQ (reference sequence). The TCR sequence derives from a human donor in good health (CMV status not recorded). Some clones in this sample may be carry-over from other donors' samples. This specimen was CD8+ T cells from cultured PBMCs, taken from culture after CMV antigen stimulation. The chain uses TRBV7-9 and TRBJ1-1; 8 bases map to TRBD1. CDR3 nucleotides: TGTGCCAGCAGCCGAGAAGAGGACAGGGACACTGAAGCTTTCTTT. Its protein is CASSREEDRDTEAFF.